This TCR beta chain stems from a study of STAT5B mutations in CD4+ large granular lymphocyte leukemia. V lost 5 bases to trimming and J lost 4 bases; unmatched junction nucleotides: 7. Germline CDR1 is LNHDA and CDR2 is SQIVND (reference sequence). The CDR3 runs 15 residues. In its sample, this clone was seen a few times. Its specificity is not known. Sequencing was at survey level. Sequencing used immunoSEQ multiplex PCR; TCRdb keeps in-frame clones, though not all of them. The sample consists of tens of thousands of clones, about three quarters of them appearing once. Findings and limits, study-wide: No patients shared main leukemic clonotypes, though about 24% appeared at low frequency elsewhere.

V gene TRBV19 combines with J gene TRBJ1-5, with 8 bases matching TRBD1. The sequencing sample was made of CD4+ T cells from blood buffy coats. The TCR was taken from a human donor in good health. CDR3 sequence (DNA): TGTGCCAGTAGTTCTAGACAGGGGAGAAATCAGCCCCAGCATTTT. This translates into CASSSRQGRNQPQHF.